This T cell receptor beta chain was recovered during a study of T cell changes during pregnancy in multiple sclerosis. The CDR3 covers 15 residues. V trimming: 5 bases; J trimming: 8 bases; junction bases outside the gene matches: 11. Germline-derived CDR1 and CDR2 are SNHLY and FYNNEI. Sequenced by immunoSEQ multiplex PCR; TCRdb stores in-frame clones only, minus some. The sample lists 50,000 to 75,000 clones, roughly nine tenths seen once, with approximately 1.5% in the top ten. The receptor was derived from a female donor in good health, enrolled as a control in a pregnancy study. V is TRBV2 and J is TRBJ1-4; 7 bases are shared with TRBD1. The material sequenced was peripheral blood, taken after pregnancy. For the CDR3, the DNA is TGTGCCAGCAGTTATCCGGGACAGTCGGGGGAAAAACTGTTTTTT. This gives the protein CASSYPGQSGEKLFF.